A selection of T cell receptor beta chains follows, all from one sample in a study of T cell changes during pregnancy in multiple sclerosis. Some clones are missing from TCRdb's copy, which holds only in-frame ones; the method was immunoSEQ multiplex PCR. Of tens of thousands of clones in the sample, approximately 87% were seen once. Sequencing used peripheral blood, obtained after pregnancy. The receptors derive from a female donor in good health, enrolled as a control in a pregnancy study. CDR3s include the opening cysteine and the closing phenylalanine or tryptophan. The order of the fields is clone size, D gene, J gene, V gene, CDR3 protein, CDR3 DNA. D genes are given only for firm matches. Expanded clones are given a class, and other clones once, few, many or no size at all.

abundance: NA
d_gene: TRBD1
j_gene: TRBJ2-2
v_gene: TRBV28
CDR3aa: CASREPGQGNTGELFF
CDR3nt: TGTGCCAGCAGGGAACCGGGACAGGGAAACACCGGGGAGCTGTTTTTT

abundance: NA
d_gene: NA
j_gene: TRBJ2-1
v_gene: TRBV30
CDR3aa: CAWSVISGVGDEQFF
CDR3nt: TGTGCCTGGAGTGTAATCTCGGGAGTGGGTGATGAGCAGTTCTTC

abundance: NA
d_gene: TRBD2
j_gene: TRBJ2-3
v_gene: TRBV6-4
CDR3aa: CASSEGPSGTTDTQYF
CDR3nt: TGTGCCAGCAGCGAAGGTCCTAGCGGGACCACAGATACGCAGTATTTT

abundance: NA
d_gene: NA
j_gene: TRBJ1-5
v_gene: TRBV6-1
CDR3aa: CASVSDTSNQPQHF
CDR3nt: TGTGCCAGCGTATCAGATACTAGCAATCAGCCCCAGCATTTT

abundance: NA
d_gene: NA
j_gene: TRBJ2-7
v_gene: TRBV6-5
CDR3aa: CASSYGGEQYF
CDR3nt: TGTGCCAGCAGTTACGGAGGCGAGCAGTACTTC

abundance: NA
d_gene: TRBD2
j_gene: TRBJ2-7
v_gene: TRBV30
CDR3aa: CAWSVGASGDSYEQYF
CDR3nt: TGTGCCTGGAGTGTAGGGGCTAGCGGGGATTCGTACGAGCAGTACTTC

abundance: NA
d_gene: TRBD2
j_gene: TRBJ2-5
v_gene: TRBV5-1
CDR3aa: CASSFRTSLETQYF
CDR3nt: TGCGCCAGCAGCTTTCGGACTAGCTTGGAGACCCAGTACTTC

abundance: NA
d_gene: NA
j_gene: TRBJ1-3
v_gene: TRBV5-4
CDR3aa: CASSPSPEVDTIYF
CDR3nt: TGTGCCAGCAGCCCGAGTCCGGAGGTGGACACCATATATTTT

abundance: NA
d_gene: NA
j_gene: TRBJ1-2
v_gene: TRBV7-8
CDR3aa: CASSSQVNYGYTF
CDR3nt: TGTGCCAGCAGCAGCCAAGTGAACTATGGCTACACCTTC

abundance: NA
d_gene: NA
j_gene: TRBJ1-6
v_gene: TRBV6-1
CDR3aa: CASSEAWGPGSPLHF
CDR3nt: TGTGCCAGCAGTGAAGCTTGGGGTCCGGGGTCACCCCTCCACTTT

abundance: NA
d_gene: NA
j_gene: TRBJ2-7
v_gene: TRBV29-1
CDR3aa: CSVEAGHTYEQYF
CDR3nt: TGCAGCGTTGAGGCGGGGCATACCTACGAGCAGTACTTC

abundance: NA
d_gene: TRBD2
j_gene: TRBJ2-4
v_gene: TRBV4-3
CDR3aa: CASSQDYGTSYNIQYF
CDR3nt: TGCGCCAGCAGCCAAGATTATGGGACTAGCTATAACATTCAGTACTTC

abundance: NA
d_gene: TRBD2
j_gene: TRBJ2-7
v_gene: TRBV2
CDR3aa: CASSDRGGAQEQYF
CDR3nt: TGTGCCAGCAGTGATCGCGGGGGGGCGCAAGAGCAGTACTTC

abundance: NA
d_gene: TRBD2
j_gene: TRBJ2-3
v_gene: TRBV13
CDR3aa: CASSLGASGSTDTQYF
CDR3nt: TGTGCCAGCAGCTTAGGGGCTAGCGGGAGTACAGATACGCAGTATTTT

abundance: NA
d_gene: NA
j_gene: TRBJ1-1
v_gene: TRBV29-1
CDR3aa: CSARVTEAFF
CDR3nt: TGCAGTGCCAGGGTCACTGAAGCTTTCTTT

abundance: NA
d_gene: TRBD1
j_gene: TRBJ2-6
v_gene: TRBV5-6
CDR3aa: CASSLEYRGQSGANVLTF
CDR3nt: TGTGCCAGCAGCTTGGAGTACAGGGGCCAATCTGGGGCCAACGTCCTGACTTTC

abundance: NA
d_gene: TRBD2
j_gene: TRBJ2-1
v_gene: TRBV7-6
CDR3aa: CASSLIAGGGDRDSNEQFF
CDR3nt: TGTGCCAGCAGCTTAATAGCGGGTGGGGGAGATCGGGACTCAAATGAGCAGTTCTTC

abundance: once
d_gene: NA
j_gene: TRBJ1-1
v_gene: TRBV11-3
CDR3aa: CASSGRRTLGGPFDTEAFF
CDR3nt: TGTGCCAGCAGCGGACGGCGGACGTTGGGGGGGCCGTTCGACACTGAAGCTTTCTTT

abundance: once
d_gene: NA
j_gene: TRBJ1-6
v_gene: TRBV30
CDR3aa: CAWSKGAAHSPLHF
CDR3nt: TGTGCCTGGAGCAAAGGGGCCGCTCATTCACCCCTCCACTTT

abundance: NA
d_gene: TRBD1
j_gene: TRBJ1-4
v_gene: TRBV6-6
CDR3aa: CASNSGTGVTNEKLFF
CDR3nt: TGTGCCAGCAACTCCGGGACAGGGGTTACTAATGAAAAACTGTTTTTT

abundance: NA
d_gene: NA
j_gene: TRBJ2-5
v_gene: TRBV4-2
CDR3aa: CASSQVGGSWGEETQYF
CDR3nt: TGTGCCAGCAGCCAAGTGGGTGGTAGCTGGGGGGAGGAGACCCAGTACTTC

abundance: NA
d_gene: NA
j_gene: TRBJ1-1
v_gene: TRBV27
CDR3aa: CASSFSSSYQAEAFF
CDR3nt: TGTGCCAGCAGTTTCTCTTCATCCTACCAAGCTGAAGCTTTCTTT

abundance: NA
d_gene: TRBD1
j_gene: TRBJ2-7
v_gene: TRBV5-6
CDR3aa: CASSPSGGGLGEQYF
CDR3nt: TGTGCCAGCAGCCCTTCAGGGGGCGGGTTGGGGGAGCAGTACTTC

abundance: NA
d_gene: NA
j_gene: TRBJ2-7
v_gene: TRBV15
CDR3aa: CATSRELGGSYEQYF
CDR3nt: TGTGCCACCAGCAGAGAATTAGGGGGATCCTACGAGCAGTACTTC

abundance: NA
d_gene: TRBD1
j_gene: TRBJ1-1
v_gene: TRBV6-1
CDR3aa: CASGYRGHTEAFF
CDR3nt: TGTGCCAGCGGGTACAGGGGGCATACTGAAGCTTTCTTT

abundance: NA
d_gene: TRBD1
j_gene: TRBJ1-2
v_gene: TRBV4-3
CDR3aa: CASSQEGTGVNYGYTF
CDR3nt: TGCGCCAGCAGCCAAGAAGGGACAGGGGTTAACTATGGCTACACCTTC

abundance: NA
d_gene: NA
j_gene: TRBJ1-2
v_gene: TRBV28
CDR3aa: CASSLMWGRGYGYTF
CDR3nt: TGTGCCAGCAGCTTGATGTGGGGTCGGGGATATGGCTACACCTTC

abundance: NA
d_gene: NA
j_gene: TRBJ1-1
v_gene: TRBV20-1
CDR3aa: CSAYLAEAFF
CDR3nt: TGCAGTGCTTACTTGGCTGAAGCTTTCTTT

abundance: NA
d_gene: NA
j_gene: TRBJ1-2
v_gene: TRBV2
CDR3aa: CAQNVGAYGYTF
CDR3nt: TGTGCCCAAAACGTAGGGGCCTATGGCTACACCTTC

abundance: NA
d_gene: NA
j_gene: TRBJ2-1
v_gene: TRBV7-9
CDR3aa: CASSSQGNEQFF
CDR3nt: TGTGCCAGCAGCTCTCAGGGAAATGAGCAGTTCTTC

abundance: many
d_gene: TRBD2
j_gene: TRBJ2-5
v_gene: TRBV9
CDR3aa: CASSVAGGFQETQYF
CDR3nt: TGTGCCAGCAGCGTAGCGGGGGGTTTCCAAGAGACCCAGTACTTC

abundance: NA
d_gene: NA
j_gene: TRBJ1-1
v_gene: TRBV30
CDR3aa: CAWSAGGGGNTEAFF
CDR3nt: TGTGCCTGGAGTGCGGGGGGAGGAGGGAACACTGAAGCTTTCTTT

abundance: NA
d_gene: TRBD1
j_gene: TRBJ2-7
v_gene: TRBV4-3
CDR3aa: CASSQGGGGTGGAEQYF
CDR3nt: TGCGCCAGCAGCCAAGGCGGAGGCGGGACAGGGGGCGCCGAGCAGTACTTC

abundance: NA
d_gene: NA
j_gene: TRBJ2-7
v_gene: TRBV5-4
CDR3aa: CASSLDRSYEQYF
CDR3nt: TGTGCCAGCAGCTTGGACAGATCCTACGAGCAGTACTTC

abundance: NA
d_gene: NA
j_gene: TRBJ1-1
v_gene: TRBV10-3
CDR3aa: CAISVFRGTEAFF
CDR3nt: TGTGCCATCAGTGTCTTTAGGGGGACTGAAGCTTTCTTT

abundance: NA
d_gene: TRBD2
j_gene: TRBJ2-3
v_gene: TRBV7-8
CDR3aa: CASSLARGGSTDTQYF
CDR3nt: TGTGCCAGCAGCTTAGCGCGGGGGGGGAGCACAGATACGCAGTATTTT

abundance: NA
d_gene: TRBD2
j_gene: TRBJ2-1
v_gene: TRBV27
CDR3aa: CASSLSLGGSYNEQFF
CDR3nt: TGTGCCAGCAGTTTATCATTGGGGGGGTCCTACAATGAGCAGTTCTTC

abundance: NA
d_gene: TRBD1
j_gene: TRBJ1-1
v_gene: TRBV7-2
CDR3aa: CASTWTGAGKTEAFF
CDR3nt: TGTGCCAGCACCTGGACAGGGGCAGGGAAAACTGAAGCTTTCTTT

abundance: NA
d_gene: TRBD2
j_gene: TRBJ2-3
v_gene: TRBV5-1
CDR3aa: CASSPMGTSGGYGHGTDTQYF
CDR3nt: TGCGCCAGCAGCCCGATGGGGACTAGCGGGGGGTACGGCCACGGCACAGATACGCAGTATTTT

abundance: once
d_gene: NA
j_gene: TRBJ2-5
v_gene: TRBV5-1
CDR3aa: CASSFKTGETQYF
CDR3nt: TGCGCCAGCAGCTTCAAGACGGGGGAGACCCAGTACTTC

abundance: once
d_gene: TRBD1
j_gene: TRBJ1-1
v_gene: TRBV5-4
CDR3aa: CASSLGTGWSFF
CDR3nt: TGTGCCAGCAGCTTGGGGACAGGGTGGAGTTTCTTT

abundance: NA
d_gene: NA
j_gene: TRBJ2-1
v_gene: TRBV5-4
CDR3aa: CASSLGSLSYNEQFF
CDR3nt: TGTGCCAGCAGCTTGGGGAGCCTTTCCTACAATGAGCAGTTCTTC

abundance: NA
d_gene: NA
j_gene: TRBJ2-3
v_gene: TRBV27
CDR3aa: CASSFGSGISTDTQYF
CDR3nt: TGTGCCAGCAGTTTCGGATCAGGGATAAGCACAGATACGCAGTATTTT

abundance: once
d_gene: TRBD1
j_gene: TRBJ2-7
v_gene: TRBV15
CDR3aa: CATSRPDDRVEQYF
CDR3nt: TGTGCCACCAGCAGACCCGATGACAGGGTCGAGCAGTACTTC

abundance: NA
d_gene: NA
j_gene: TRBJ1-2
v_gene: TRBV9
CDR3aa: CASSVTGRGYTF
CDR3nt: TGTGCCAGCAGCGTAACAGGGCGCGGCTACACCTTC

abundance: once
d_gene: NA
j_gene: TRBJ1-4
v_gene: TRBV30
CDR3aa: CAWSVGRREKLFF
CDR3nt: TGTGCCTGGAGTGTGGGCAGGAGGGAAAAACTGTTTTTT

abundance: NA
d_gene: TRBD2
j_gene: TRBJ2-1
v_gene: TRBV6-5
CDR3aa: CASSYSVPAGENEQFF
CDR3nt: TGTGCCAGCAGTTACTCGGTACCGGCGGGAGAAAATGAGCAGTTCTTC

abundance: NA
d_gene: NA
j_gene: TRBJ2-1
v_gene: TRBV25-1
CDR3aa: CASSDTRAGEQFF
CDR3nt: TGTGCCAGCAGTGACACGCGCGCCGGGGAGCAGTTCTTC

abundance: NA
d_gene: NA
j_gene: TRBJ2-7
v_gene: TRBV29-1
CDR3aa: CSVEDSSYEQYF
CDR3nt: TGCAGCGTTGAAGACAGCTCCTACGAGCAGTACTTC

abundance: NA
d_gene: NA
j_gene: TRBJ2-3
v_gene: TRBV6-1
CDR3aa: CASTKQYWSPDTQYF
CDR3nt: TGTGCCAGCACTAAGCAGTATTGGAGTCCAGATACGCAGTATTTT

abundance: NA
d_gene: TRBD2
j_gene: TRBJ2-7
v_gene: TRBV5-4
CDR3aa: CASSLAGGHEQYF
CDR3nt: TGTGCCAGCAGCTTGGCGGGAGGGCACGAGCAGTACTTC

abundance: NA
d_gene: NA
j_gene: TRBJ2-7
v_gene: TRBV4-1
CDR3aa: CASSQDWEVYEQYF
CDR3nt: TGCGCCAGCAGCCAAGATTGGGAGGTCTACGAGCAGTACTTC

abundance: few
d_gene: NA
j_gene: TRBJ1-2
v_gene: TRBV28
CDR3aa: CASLGGTPTRGYTF
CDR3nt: TGTGCCAGCCTAGGCGGGACTCCGACTCGTGGCTACACCTTC

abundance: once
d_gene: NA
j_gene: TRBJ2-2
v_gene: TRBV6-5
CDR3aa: CASGNTGELFF
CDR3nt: TGTGCCTCGGGGAACACCGGGGAGCTGTTTTTT

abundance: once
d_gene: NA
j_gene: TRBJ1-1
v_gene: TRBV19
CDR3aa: CASSIAGVSTEAFF
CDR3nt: TGTGCCAGTAGTATAGCCGGGGTTAGCACTGAAGCTTTCTTT

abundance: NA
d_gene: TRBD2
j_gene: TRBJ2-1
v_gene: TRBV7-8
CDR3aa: CASSKREGLYNEQFF
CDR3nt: TGTGCCAGCAGTAAGCGGGAGGGCCTCTACAATGAGCAGTTCTTC